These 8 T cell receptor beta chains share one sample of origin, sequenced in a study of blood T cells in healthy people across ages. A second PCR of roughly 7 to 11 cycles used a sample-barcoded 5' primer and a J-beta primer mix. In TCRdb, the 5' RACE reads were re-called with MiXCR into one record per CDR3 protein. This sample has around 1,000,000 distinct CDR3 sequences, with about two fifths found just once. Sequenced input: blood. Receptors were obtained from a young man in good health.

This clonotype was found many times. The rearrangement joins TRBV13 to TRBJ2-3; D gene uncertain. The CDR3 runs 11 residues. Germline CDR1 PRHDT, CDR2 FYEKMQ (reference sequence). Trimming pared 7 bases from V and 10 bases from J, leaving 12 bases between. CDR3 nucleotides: TGTGCCAGCATCATAAATCGAGCGCAGTATTTT. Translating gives CASIINRAQYF.

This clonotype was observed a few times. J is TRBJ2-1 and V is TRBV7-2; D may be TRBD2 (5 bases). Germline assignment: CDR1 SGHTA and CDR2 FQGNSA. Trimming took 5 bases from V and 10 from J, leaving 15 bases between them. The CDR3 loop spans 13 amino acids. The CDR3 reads CASSPIRGGEQFF. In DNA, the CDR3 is TGTGCCAGCAGCCCAATCCGGGGTGGGGAGCAGTTCTTC. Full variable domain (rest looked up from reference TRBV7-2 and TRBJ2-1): GAGVSQSPSNKVTEKGKDVELRCDPISGHTALYWYRQSLGQGLEFLIYFQGNSAPDKSGLPSDRFSAERTGGSVSTLTIQRTQQEDSAVYLCASSPIRGGEQFFGPGTRLTVL.

DNA of the CDR3: TGCGCCAGCAGCCAAGGGAAGGGGCAACTGTTTTTT. It codes for CASSQGKGQLFF. The chain has TRBV4-3 and TRBJ1-4; perhaps TRBD1 as D (5 bases). Germline loops: CDR1 LGHNA, CDR2 YSLEER. Between the trimmed V and J ends, which lost 1 base and 12 bases, there was a span of 9 bases. CDR3 length: 12 residues.

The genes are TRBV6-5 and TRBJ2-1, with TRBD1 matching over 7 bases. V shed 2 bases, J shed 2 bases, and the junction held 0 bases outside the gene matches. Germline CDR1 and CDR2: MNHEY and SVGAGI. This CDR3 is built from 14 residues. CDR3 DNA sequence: TGTGCCAGCAGTTACGGGACAGCCTACAATGAGCAGTTCTTC. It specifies CASSYGTAYNEQFF.

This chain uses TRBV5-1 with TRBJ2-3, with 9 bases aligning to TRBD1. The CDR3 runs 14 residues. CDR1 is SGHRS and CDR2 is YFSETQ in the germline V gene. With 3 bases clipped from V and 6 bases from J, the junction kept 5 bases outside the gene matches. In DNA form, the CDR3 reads TGCGCCAGCAGCTCCGGACAGGGGAGGGATACGCAGTATTTT. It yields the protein CASSSGQGRDTQYF.

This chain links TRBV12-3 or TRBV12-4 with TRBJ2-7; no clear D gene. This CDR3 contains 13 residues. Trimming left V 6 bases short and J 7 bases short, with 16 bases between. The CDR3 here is CASSDTLYNEQYF. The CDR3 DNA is TGTGCCAGCAGCGACACTCTGTACAATGAGCAGTACTTC.

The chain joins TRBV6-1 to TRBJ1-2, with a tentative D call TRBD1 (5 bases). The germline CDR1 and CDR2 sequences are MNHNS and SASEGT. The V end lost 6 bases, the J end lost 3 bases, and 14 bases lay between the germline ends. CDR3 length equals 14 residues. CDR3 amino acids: CASSPFQGDYGYTF. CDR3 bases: TGTGCCAGCAGCCCGTTCCAGGGAGACTATGGCTACACCTTC.

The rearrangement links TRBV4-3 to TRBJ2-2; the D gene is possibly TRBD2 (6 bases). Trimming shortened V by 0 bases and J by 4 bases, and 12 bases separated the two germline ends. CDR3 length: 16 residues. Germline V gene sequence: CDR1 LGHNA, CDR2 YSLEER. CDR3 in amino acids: CASSQEGGGLTGELFF. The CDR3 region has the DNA TGCGCCAGCAGCCAAGAGGGAGGAGGGCTCACCGGGGAGCTGTTTTTT.